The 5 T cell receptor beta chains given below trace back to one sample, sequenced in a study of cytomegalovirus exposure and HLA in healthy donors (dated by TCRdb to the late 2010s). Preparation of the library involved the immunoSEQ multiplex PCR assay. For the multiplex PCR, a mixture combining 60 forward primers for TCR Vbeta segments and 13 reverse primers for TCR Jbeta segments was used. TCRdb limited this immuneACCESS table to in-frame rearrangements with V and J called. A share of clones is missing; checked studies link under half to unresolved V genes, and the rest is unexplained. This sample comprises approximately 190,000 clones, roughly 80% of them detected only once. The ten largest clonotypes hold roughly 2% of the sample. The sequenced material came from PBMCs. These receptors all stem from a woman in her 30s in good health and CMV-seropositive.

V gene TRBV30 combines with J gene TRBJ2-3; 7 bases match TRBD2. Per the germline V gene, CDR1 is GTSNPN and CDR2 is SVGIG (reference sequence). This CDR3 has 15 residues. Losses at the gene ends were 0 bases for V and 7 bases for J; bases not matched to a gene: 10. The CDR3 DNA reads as TGTGCCTGGAGTGTAGGGCTAGCGGAGCTAAATACGCAGTATTTT. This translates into CAWSVGLAELNTQYF. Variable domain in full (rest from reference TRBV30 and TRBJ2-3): SQTIHQWPATLVQPVGSPLSLECTVEGTSNPNLYWYRQAAGRGLQLLFYSVGIGQISSEVPQNLSASRPQDRQFILSSKKLLLSDSGFYLCAWSVGLAELNTQYFGPGTRLTVL.

This chain's CDR3 is CASRAWGEREYGYTF. CDR3 nucleotide sequence: TGCGCCAGCAGAGCGTGGGGGGAAAGGGAATATGGCTACACCTTC. The J gene is TRBJ1-2, the V gene TRBV4-1; D may be TRBD1 (5 bases). Per the germline V gene, CDR1 is MGHRA and CDR2 is YSYEKL. V dropped 6 bases and J dropped 5 bases, with 19 bases sitting between them. The CDR3 has 15 residues.

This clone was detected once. The CDR3 DNA follows: TGTGCCAGTAGTGGTCATTTCCGGGACACCTATGGCTACACCTTC. Its translation is CASSGHFRDTYGYTF. V gene TRBV19 combines with J gene TRBJ1-2; tentative D call: TRBD1 (6 bases). V was pared by 5 bases and J by 4 bases, with 17 bases between. CDR1 is LNHDA, CDR2 SQIVND, per germline (reference sequence). CDR3 length: 15 residues. Full variable domain (missing parts from reference TRBV19 and TRBJ1-2): DGGITQSPKYLFRKEGQNVTLSCEQNLNHDAMYWYRQDPGQGLRLIYYSQIVNDFQKGDIAEGYSVSREKKESFPLTVTSAQKNPTAFYLCASSGHFRDTYGYTFGSGTRLTVV.

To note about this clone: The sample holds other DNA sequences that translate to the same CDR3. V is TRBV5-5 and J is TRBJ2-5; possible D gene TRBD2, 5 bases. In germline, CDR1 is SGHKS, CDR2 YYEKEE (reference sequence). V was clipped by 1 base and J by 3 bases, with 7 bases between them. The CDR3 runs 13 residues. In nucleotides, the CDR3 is TGTGCCAGCAGCTTGTTGGGAGAAGAGACCCAGTACTTC. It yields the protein CASSLLGEETQYF.

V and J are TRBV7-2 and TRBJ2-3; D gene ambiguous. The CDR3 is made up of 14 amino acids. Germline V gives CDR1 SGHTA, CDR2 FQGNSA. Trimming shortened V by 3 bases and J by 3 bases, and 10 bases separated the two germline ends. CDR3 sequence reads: CASSLRLLTDTQYF. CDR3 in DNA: TGTGCCAGCAGCTTGAGGCTATTGACAGATACGCAGTATTTT.